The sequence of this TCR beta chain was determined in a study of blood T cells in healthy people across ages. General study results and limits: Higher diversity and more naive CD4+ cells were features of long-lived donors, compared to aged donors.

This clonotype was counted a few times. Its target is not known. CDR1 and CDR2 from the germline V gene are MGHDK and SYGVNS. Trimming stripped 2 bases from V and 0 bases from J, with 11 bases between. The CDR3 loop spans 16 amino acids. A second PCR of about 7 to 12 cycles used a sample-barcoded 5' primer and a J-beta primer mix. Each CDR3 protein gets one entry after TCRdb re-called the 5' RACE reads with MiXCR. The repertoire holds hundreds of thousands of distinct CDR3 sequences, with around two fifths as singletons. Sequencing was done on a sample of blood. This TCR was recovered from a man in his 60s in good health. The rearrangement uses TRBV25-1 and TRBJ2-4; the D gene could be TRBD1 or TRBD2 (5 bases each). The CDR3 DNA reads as TGTGCCAGCAGTGAAGGAGGACATCAAGCCAAAAACATTCAGTACTTC. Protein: CASSEGGHQAKNIQYF.